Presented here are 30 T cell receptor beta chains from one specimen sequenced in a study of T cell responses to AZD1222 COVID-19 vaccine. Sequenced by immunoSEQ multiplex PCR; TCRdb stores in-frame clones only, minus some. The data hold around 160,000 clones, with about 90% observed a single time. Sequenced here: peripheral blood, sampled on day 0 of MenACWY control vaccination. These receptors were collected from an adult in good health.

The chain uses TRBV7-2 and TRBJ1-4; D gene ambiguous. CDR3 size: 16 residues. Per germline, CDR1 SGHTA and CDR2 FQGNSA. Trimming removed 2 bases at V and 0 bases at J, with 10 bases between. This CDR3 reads CASSLFRATTNEKLFF. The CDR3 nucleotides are TGTGCCAGCAGCTTATTCCGGGCGACAACTAATGAAAAACTGTTTTTT.

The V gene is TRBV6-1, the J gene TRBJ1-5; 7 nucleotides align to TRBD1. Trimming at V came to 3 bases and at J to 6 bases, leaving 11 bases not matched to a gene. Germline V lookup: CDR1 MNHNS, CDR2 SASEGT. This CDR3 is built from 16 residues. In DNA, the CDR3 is TGTGCCAGCAGTGAGACTAGGGGGCGGGGGAGTCAGCCCCAGCATTTT. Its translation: CASSETRGRGSQPQHF.

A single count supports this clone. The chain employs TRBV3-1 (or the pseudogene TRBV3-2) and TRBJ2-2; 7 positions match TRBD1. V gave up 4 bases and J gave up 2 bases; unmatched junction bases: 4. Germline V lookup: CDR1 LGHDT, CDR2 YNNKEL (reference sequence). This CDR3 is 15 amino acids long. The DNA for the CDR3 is TGTGCCAGCAGCCCCCGGGACAGAAACACCGGGGAGCTGTTTTTT. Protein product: CASSPRDRNTGELFF.

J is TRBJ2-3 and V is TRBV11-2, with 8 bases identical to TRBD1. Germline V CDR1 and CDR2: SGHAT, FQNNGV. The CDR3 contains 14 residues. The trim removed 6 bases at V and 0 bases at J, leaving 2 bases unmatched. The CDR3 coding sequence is TGTGCCAGCAGGACAGGGGTGAGCACAGATACGCAGTATTTT. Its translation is CASRTGVSTDTQYF.

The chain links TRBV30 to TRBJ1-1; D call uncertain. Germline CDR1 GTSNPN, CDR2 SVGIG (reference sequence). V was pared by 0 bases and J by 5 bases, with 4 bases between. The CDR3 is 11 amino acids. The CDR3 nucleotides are TGTGCCTGGAGTGTCGAGACTGAAGCTTTCTTT. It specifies CAWSVETEAFF.

CDR3 in DNA: TGCGCCAGCAGCCAGCGGGAGGTCCGAGAAGAGCAGTTCTTC. Protein product: CASSQREVREEQFF. V and J are TRBV4-1 and TRBJ2-1, with TRBD2 identical over 8 bases. The CDR3 has 14 residues. Germline V CDR1 and CDR2: MGHRA, YSYEKL. The trim removed 3 bases at V and 10 bases at J, leaving 8 bases unmatched.

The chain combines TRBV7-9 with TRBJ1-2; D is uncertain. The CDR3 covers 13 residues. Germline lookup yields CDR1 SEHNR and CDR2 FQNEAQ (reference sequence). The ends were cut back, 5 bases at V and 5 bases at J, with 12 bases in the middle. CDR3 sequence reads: CASSLPLTYGYTF. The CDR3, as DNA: TGTGCCAGCAGCCTCCCGTTAACGTATGGCTACACCTTC.

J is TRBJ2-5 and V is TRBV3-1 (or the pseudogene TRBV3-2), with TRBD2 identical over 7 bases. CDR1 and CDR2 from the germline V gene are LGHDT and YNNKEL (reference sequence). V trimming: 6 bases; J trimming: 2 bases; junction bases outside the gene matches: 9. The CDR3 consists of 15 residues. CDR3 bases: TGTGCCAGCAGTTCAGCGCGGGGGTTTCAAGAGACCCAGTACTTC. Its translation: CASSSARGFQETQYF.

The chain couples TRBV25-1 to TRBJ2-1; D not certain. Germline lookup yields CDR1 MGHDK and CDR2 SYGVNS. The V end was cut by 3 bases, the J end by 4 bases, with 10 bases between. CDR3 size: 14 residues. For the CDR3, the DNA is TGTGCCAGCAGTGATCAAAACCATTACAATGAGCAGTTCTTC. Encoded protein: CASSDQNHYNEQFF.

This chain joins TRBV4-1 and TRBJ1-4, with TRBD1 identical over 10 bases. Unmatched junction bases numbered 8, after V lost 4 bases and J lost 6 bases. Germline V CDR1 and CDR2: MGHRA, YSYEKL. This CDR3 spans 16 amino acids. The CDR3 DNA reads TGCGCCAGCAGCCCAATAACGGGACAGGGGTATGAAAAACTGTTTTTT. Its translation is CASSPITGQGYEKLFF.

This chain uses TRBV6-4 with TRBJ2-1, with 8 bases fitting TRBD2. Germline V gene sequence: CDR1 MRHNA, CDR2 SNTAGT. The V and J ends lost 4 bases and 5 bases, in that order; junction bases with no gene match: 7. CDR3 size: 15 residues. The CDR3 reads CASSVSGRANNEQFF. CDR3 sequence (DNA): TGTGCCAGCAGTGTCAGCGGGAGAGCGAACAATGAGCAGTTCTTC.

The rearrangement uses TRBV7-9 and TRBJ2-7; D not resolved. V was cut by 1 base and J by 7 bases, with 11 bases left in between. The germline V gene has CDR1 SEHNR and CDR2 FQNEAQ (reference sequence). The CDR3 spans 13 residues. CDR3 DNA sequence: TGTGCCAGCAGCTTAGTTGGGTTCATGGAGCAGTACTTC. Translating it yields CASSLVGFMEQYF.

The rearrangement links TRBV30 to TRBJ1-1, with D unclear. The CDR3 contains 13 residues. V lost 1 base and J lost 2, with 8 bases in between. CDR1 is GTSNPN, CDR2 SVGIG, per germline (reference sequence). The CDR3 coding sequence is TGTGCCTGGAGTGAGTCACAAAACACTGAAGCTTTCTTT. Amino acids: CAWSESQNTEAFF.

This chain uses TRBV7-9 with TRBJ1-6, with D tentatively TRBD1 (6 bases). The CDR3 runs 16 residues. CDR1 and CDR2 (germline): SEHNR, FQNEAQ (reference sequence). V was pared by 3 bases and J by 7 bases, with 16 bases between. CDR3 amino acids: CASSLIPGQRNSPLHF. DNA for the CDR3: TGTGCCAGCAGCTTGATTCCGGGACAACGAAATTCACCCCTCCACTTT.

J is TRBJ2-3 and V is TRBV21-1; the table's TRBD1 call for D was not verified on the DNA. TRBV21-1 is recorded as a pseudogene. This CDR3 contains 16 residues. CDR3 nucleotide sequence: TGTGCCAGCAGCAAATTAAGCAGGCCCTTCACAGATACGCAGTATTTT. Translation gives CASSKLSRPFTDTQYF.

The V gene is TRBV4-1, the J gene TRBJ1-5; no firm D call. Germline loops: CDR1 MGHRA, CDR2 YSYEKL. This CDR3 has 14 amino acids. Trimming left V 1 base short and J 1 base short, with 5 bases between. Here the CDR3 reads CASSQADSNQPQHF. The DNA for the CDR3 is TGCGCCAGCAGCCAAGCGGACAGCAATCAGCCCCAGCATTTT.

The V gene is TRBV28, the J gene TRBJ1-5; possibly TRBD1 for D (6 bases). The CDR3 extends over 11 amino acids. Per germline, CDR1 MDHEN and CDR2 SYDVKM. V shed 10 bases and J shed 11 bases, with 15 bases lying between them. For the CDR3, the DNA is TGTGCCACACAGGGTAGTTATTCCCAGCATTTT. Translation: CATQGSYSQHF.

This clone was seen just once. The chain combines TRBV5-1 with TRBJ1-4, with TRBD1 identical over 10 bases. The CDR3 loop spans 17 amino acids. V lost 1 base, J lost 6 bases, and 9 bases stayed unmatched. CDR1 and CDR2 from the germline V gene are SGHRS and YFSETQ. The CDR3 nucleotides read TGCGCCAGCAGCTTGAGCCCGACAGGGGGCGTAGATGAAAAACTGTTTTTT. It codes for CASSLSPTGGVDEKLFF. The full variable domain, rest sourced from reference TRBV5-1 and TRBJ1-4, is KAGVTQTPRYLIKTRGQQVTLSCSPISGHRSVSWYQQTPGQGLQFLFEYFSETQRNKGNFPGRFSGRQFSNSRSEMNVSTLELGDSALYLCASSLSPTGGVDEKLFFGSGTQLSVL.

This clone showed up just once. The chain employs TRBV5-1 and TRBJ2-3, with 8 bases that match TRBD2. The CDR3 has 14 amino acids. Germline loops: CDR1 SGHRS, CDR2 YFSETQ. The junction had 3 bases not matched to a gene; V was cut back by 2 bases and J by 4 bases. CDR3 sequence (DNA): TGCGCCAGCAGCTTTGGCGGGGGGCCAGATACGCAGTATTTT. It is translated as CASSFGGGPDTQYF.

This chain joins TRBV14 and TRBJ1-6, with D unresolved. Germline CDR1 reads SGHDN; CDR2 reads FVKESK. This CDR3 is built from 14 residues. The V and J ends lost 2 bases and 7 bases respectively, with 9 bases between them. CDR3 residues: CASSQHLGNSPLHF. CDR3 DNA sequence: TGTGCCAGCAGCCAACATCTGGGGAATTCACCCCTCCACTTT.

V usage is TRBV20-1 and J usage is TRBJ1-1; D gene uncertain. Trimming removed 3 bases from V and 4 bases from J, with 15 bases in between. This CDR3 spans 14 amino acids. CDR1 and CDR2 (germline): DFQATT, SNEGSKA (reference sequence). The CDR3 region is CSASSRTGSTEAFF. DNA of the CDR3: TGCAGTGCTAGTTCGAGGACGGGTAGCACTGAAGCTTTCTTT.

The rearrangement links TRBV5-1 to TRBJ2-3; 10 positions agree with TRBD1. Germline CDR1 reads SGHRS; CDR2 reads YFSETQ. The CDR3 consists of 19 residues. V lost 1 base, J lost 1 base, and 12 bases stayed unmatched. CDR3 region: CASSLYAPGQGVGTDTQYF. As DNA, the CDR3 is TGCGCCAGCAGCTTGTATGCCCCAGGACAGGGGGTTGGCACAGATACGCAGTATTTT.

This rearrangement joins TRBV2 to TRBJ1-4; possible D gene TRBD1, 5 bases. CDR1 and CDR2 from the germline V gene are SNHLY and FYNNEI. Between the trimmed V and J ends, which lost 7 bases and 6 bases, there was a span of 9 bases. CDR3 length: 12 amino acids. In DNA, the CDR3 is TGTGCCAGCATGGGGACGGATGAAAAACTGTTTTTT. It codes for CASMGTDEKLFF.

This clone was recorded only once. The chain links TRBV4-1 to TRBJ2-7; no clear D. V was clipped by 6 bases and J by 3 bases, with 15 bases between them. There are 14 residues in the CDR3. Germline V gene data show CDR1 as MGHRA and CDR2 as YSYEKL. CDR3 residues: CASSHTENLYEQYF. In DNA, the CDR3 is TGCGCCAGCAGTCACACAGAGAACCTCTACGAGCAGTACTTC.

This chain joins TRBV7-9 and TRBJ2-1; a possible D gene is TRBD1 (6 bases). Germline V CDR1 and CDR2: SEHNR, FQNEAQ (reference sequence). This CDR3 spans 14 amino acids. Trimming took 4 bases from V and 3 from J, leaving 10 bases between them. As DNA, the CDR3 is TGTGCCAGCAGCTCGACGACAGGCTACAATGAGCAGTTCTTC. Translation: CASSSTTGYNEQFF.

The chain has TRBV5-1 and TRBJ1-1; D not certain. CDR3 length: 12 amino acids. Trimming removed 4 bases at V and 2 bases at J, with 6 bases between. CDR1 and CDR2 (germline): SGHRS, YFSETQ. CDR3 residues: CASSLVNTEAFF. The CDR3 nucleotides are TGCGCCAGCAGCCTCGTCAACACTGAAGCTTTCTTT.

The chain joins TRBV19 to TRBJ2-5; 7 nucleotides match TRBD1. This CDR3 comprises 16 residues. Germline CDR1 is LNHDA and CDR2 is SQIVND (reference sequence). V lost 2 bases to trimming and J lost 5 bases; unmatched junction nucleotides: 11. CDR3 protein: CASSIYRTGRGETQYF. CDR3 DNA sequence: TGTGCCAGTAGTATATACCGGACAGGTCGAGGGGAGACCCAGTACTTC. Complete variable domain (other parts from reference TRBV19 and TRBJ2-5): DGGITQSPKYLFRKEGQNVTLSCEQNLNHDAMYWYRQDPGQGLRLIYYSQIVNDFQKGDIAEGYSVSREKKESFPLTVTSAQKNPTAFYLCASSIYRTGRGETQYFGPGTRLLVL.

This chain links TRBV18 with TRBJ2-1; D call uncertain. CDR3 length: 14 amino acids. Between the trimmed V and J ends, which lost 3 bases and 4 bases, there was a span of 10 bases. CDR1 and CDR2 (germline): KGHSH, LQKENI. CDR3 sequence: CASSPGSRYNEQFF. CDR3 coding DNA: TGTGCCAGCTCACCTGGGTCTAGGTACAATGAGCAGTTCTTC.

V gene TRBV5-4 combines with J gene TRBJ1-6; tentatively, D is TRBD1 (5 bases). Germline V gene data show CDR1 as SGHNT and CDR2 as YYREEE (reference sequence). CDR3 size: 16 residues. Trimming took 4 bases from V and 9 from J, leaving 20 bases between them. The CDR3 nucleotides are TGTGCCAGCAGCAAAGGGAGAGGGGCGGATGGTTCACCCCTCCACTTT. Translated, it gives CASSKGRGADGSPLHF.

The CDR3 DNA reads as TGTGCCAGCAGCTTACAGGGGGCCTATAATTCACCCCTCCACTTT. This gives the protein CASSLQGAYNSPLHF. The chain recombines TRBV7-9 with TRBJ1-6; the match to TRBD1 covers 7 bases. With V trimmed by 2 bases and J by 2 bases, 0 bases remained unmatched. This CDR3 contains 15 residues. Looked up from germline, CDR1 is SEHNR and CDR2 is FQNEAQ (reference sequence).